This note documents a single TCR beta chain sequence. This clone was observed a handful of times. Which antigen it targets is not known. Base qualities are not at hand, and no much larger clone is one base apart. The trim is 6 bases for V and 0 bases for J, with a gap of 18 bases between the germline ends. The CDR3 covers 17 residues, taking in both the cysteine and the phenylalanine. CDR3 DNA is the only sequence kept; it has 51 bases, read in frame from the first base. The germline V gene sets CDR1 to SQVTM and CDR2 to ANQGSEA. The sample originates from a study of blood T cell repertoires in COVID-19 (TCRdb year 2020). With respect to the entire study: The collaborator samples originated in the United States, Italy and Spain and spanned the acute and convalescent phases of COVID-19. Where available, HLA class I and class II types were taken from metadata supplied by the sample provider and were not determined by assay-based typing. The repertoires were made available in a free public database intended to serve as a resource for research on the immune response to SARS-CoV-2. Deeply sampled blood TCRbeta repertoires from subjects exposed to, actively infected with, or recovered from COVID-19 were included in the dataset. The material from the prospective study consisted of cDNA or gDNA derived from T cells, B-cell-depleted T cells, or PBMCs. Nearly every sample came with metadata listing a de-identified subject ID, COVID-19 status, age in years and sex. The samples were drawn from the first 160 participants of the ongoing ImmuneRACE study and from 950 to 1,500 subjects provided by 6 global collaborators. Overall study results and their limits: How much clinical and demographic metadata was included differed by source and by participant, and the metadata was provided uncurated.

Collaborating institutions collected whole blood in K2EDTA tubes following their own protocols. For TCRbeta analysis, collaborator samples were shipped as frozen whole blood, as isolated PBMCs, or as DNA extracted from either sample type. TCRbeta CDR3 regions were amplified from genomic DNA using the immunoSEQ Assay, a bias-controlled multiplex PCR. As for the original processing: The number of nucleated cells in each sample was estimated from the amplification of reference gene primers within the assay. To quantify the absolute abundance of each unique TCRbeta CDR3 rearrangement, sequence reads were collapsed and filtered. For each sample, productive Simpson clonality was calculated by taking the square root of Simpson's diversity index across productive rearrangements. TCRdb took this table from immuneACCESS and kept in-frame rearrangements with V and J called. Such tables lack part of the clones; where checked against another copy, unresolved V genes explain under half of the gap, and the rest is unexplained. V and J calls and clone size are given by that table; D and trimming were obtained from the DNA. This sample gives about 9,200 clones in total; 80% of them show up just once. The top ten hold roughly 7.3% of the sample.

The chain links TRBV29-1 with TRBJ2-6; confidence is insufficient to name the D gene. The sequence derives from a man aged 65 to 85 with active COVID-19. The sample was peripheral blood. The DNA is as follows: TGCAGCGTACGCGAGACGGTCGCTAGCTCTGGGGCCAACGTCCTGACTTTC. Translated, it reads CSVRETVASSGANVLTF. The full variable domain, with segments outside the CDR3 supplied by the reference TRBV29-1 and TRBJ2-6 proteins, appears as SAVISQKPSRDICQRGTSLTIQCQVDSQVTMMFWYRQQPGQSLTLIATANQGSEATYESGFVIDKFPISRPNLTFSTLTVSNMSPEDSSIYLCSVRETVASSGANVLTFGAGSRLTVL.